A single sample is the source of the 32 T cell receptor beta chains below, sequenced in a study of blood T cell repertoires in COVID-19. TCRdb's table, derived via immunoSEQ multiplex PCR, lists solely in-frame clones and lacks some. Among 300,000 or so clones listed, roughly 87% were seen once. Sequencing input: PBMCs or T cells enriched from blood (not recorded which). These receptors came from a woman aged 30 to 39 who had recovered from COVID-19.

The chain combines TRBV5-1 with TRBJ2-6; D is unresolved. This CDR3 region has 15 residues. Germline assignment: CDR1 SGHRS and CDR2 YFSETQ. V gave up 0 bases and J gave up 0 bases, with 4 bases separating them. The CDR3 here is CASSLAISGANVLTF. In DNA, the CDR3 is TGCGCCAGCAGCTTGGCAATCTCTGGGGCCAACGTCCTGACTTTC.

This chain links TRBV6-8 with TRBJ2-1; 16 bases agree with TRBD2. V trimming: 5 bases; J trimming: 6 bases; junction bases outside the gene matches: 13. Per germline, CDR1 MNHGY and CDR2 SAAAGT. The CDR3 runs 19 residues. The CDR3 here is CASSPTPGLAGGPGNEQFF. In DNA, the CDR3 is TGTGCCAGCAGTCCTACTCCGGGACTAGCGGGGGGGCCCGGCAATGAGCAGTTCTTC.

The sample holds one count of this clone. The J gene is TRBJ2-1, the V gene TRBV24-1; 12 nucleotides line up with TRBD2. The CDR3 spans 17 residues. Germline values: CDR1 KGHDR, CDR2 SFDVKD. V lost 3 bases and J lost 7; bases outside the gene matches: 9. CDR3 in DNA: TGTGCCACCAGTGATCGTACCCCCGGACTAGCGGGGAATGAGCAGTTCTTC. Protein product: CATSDRTPGLAGNEQFF.

In nucleotides, the CDR3 is TGTGCCAGCAGCTTGACAGGATGGGAGACCCAGTACTTC. Encoded protein: CASSLTGWETQYF. The rearrangement links TRBV5-6 to TRBJ2-5; TRBD1 might be the D (5 bases). V lost 1 base and J lost 5, with 9 bases in between. The CDR3 covers 13 residues. The germline gives CDR1 SGHDT, CDR2 YYEEEE.

V gene TRBV28 combines with J gene TRBJ1-2; tentatively, D is TRBD1 (5 bases). V dropped 1 base and J dropped 0 bases, with 12 bases sitting between them. Per germline, CDR1 MDHEN and CDR2 SYDVKM. The CDR3 is made up of 16 amino acids. The CDR3 here is CASSLSSTGANYGYTF. The CDR3 DNA reads TGTGCCAGCAGTTTATCTTCGACGGGGGCTAACTATGGCTACACCTTC.

The rearrangement uses TRBV28 and TRBJ2-1, with 7 bases aligning to TRBD1. Germline V CDR1 and CDR2: MDHEN, SYDVKM. V lost 5 bases, J lost 3 bases, and 10 bases stayed unmatched. This CDR3 contains 16 residues. The CDR3 loop is CASSPHTGDLYNEQFF. The DNA for the CDR3 is TGTGCCAGCAGTCCGCACACAGGGGACCTCTACAATGAGCAGTTCTTC.

The rearrangement links TRBV6-4 to TRBJ1-2; possible D gene TRBD1, 5 bases. CDR1 MRHNA and CDR2 SNTAGT come from the germline V gene. V was shortened by 0 bases and J by 2 bases, with 10 bases between the two germline ends. The CDR3 is 15 residues long. The CDR3 here is CASSDSESGNYGYTF. CDR3 nucleotides: TGTGCCAGCAGTGACTCGGAATCAGGGAACTATGGCTACACCTTC.

This sequence joins TRBV4-2 and TRBJ1-1; 9 bases map to TRBD1. This CDR3 contains 16 residues. Per germline, CDR1 LGHNA and CDR2 YNFKEQ. J gave up 5 bases and V 0 bases, and 7 bases lay outside the gene matches. In DNA, the CDR3 is TGTGCCAGCAGCCAAGAGGGACAGGGCCAGGGTACTGAAGCTTTCTTT. As protein: CASSQEGQGQGTEAFF.

This clone occurred once. The same CDR3 can be traced to other DNA sequences in this sample. This chain links TRBV5-4 with TRBJ1-3, with 7 bases lining up with TRBD1. Germline V lookup: CDR1 SGHNT, CDR2 YYREEE (reference sequence). The CDR3 is made up of 14 amino acids. The junction had 2 bases not matched to a gene; V was cut back by 2 bases and J by 3 bases. The DNA for the CDR3 is TGTGCCAGCAGCTTCCGGGACAGTGGAAACACCATATATTTT. Translating gives CASSFRDSGNTIYF.

The chain couples TRBV30 to TRBJ1-1; D is ambiguous. Between the trimmed V and J ends, which lost 0 bases and 6 bases, there was a span of 14 bases. The CDR3 contains 14 residues. The germline CDR1 and CDR2 sequences are GTSNPN and SVGIG (reference sequence). CDR3 region: CAWSVDAGIAEAFF. The CDR3 DNA follows: TGTGCCTGGAGTGTAGATGCGGGGATCGCTGAAGCTTTCTTT.

The chain recombines TRBV30 with TRBJ1-1; TRBD1 is a possible D gene (5 bases). The CDR3 has 11 amino acids. Trimming removed 4 bases from V and 6 bases from J, with 9 bases in between. CDR1 GTSNPN and CDR2 SVGIG come from the germline V gene (reference sequence). The CDR3 DNA follows: TGTGCCTGGAATAGGGACTCTGAAGCTTTCTTT. Its protein product is CAWNRDSEAFF.

J is TRBJ1-3 and V is TRBV5-1; TRBD1 might be the D (5 bases). Germline V CDR1 and CDR2: SGHRS, YFSETQ. The CDR3 contains 15 residues. V was pared by 4 bases and J by 4 bases, with 15 bases between. Here the CDR3 DNA reads TGCGCCAGCAGCCGGCGGGGGGAAGCGGGAAACACCATATATTTT. This sequence encodes CASSRRGEAGNTIYF. The whole variable domain, filled in from reference TRBV5-1 and TRBJ1-3, reads KAGVTQTPRYLIKTRGQQVTLSCSPISGHRSVSWYQQTPGQGLQFLFEYFSETQRNKGNFPGRFSGRQFSNSRSEMNVSTLELGDSALYLCASSRRGEAGNTIYFGEGSWLTVV.

The V call is TRBV3-1 (or the pseudogene TRBV3-2), the J call TRBJ2-7; 7 bases map to TRBD2. The J segment lost 0 bases and the V segment lost 3 bases, leaving 5 bases of the junction unmatched. Per germline, CDR1 LGHDT and CDR2 YNNKEL (reference sequence). The CDR3 is 15 amino acids. The CDR3, as DNA: TGTGCCAGCAGCCAGGGAGGGGCTAGCTCCTACGAGCAGTACTTC. Its translation: CASSQGGASSYEQYF.

The V and J genes are TRBV28 and TRBJ2-5, with a weak D call TRBD1 (6 bases). CDR1 is MDHEN, CDR2 SYDVKM, per germline. V gave up 3 bases and J gave up 5 bases, with 22 bases separating them. This CDR3 contains 17 residues. The DNA for the CDR3 is TGTGCCAGCAGTTTTGGCCCCGGCATAGGGGGTGAGGAGACCCAGTACTTC. It codes for CASSFGPGIGGEETQYF.

The genes are TRBV12-5 and TRBJ2-1, with TRBD1 as a possible D gene (7 bases). Germline CDR1 LGHNT, CDR2 FRNRAP. Trimming cost V 5 bases and J 3 bases, with 14 bases left between them. The CDR3 is 15 amino acids. CDR3 DNA sequence: TGTGCTAGTGGTGGCGGGACAGCCTACTACAATGAGCAGTTCTTC. Translation: CASGGGTAYYNEQFF.

The rearrangement uses TRBV21-1 and TRBJ1-4; the listed D gene, TRBD1, was not tested against the DNA. TRBV21-1 is annotated as a pseudogene. There are 19 residues in the CDR3. This CDR3 is CASSCKRDRGVTGNEKLFF. CDR3 nucleotides: TGTGCCAGCAGCTGCAAACGGGACAGGGGAGTAACGGGTAATGAAAAACTGTTTTTT.

The rearrangement joins TRBV9 to TRBJ1-6, with D tentatively TRBD1 (5 bases). The CDR3 covers 15 residues. Germline CDR1 is SGDLS and CDR2 is YYNGEE. Between the trimmed V and J ends, which lost 0 bases and 10 bases, there was a span of 14 bases. The chain's CDR3 is CASSVAFGGGSPLHF. The CDR3 coding sequence is TGTGCCAGCAGCGTAGCCTTCGGGGGGGGATCACCCCTCCACTTT.

V is TRBV7-2 and J is TRBJ2-5; the match to TRBD2 covers 8 bases. The CDR3 totals 15 residues. The V gene end was trimmed by 1 base and the J gene end by 7 bases; junction bases not matched to a gene: 8. The germline V gene encodes CDR1 SGHTA and CDR2 FQGNSA. This CDR3 is CASSLGGLEVGTQYF. The CDR3 coding sequence is TGTGCCAGCAGCTTAGGGGGACTAGAGGTGGGGACCCAGTACTTC.

This clone was detected a few times. One end of the junction fails to match germline, which may point to a read error. The rearrangement links TRBV12-5 to TRBJ2-4; D call uncertain. This CDR3 region has 12 residues. CDR1 LGHNT and CDR2 FRNRAP come from the germline V gene. CDR3 protein: CASGNYPLWLTF. The CDR3 DNA reads TGTGCTAGTGGTAACTACCCGCTTTGGCTCACCTTC. Using reference TRBV12-5 and TRBJ2-4 for the parts outside the CDR3, the full variable domain is DARVTQTPRHKVTEMGQEVTMRCQPILGHNTVFWYRQTMMQGLELLAYFRNRAPLDDSGMPKDRFSAEMPDATLATLKIQPSEPRDSAVYFCASGNYPLWLTFGAGTRLSVL.

The J gene is TRBJ1-1, the V gene TRBV25-1; D possibly corresponds to TRBD1 (5 bases). This CDR3 is 14 amino acids long. V lost 3 bases, J lost 7 bases, and 15 bases lay in between. In germline, CDR1 is MGHDK, CDR2 SYGVNS. The CDR3 bases are TGTGCCAGCAGTGATTTTGGGGCAGCGCATGAAGCTTTCTTT. Translated: CASSDFGAAHEAFF.

This chain uses TRBV27 with TRBJ2-7; 8 bases are a match to TRBD1. Germline CDR1 reads MNHEY; CDR2 reads SMNVEV (reference sequence). Trimming took 6 bases from V and 3 from J; bases not matched to a gene: 7. The CDR3 sequence is 14 residues long. The CDR3 spells CASRPQGVFYEQYF. In DNA, the CDR3 is TGTGCCAGCAGACCACAGGGGGTCTTCTACGAGCAGTACTTC.

This clone has just one count. The chain has TRBV3-1 (or the pseudogene TRBV3-2) and TRBJ2-1; D is uncertain. This CDR3 comprises 16 residues. Trimming shortened V by 2 bases and J by 0 bases, and 11 bases separated the two germline ends. In germline, CDR1 is LGHDT, CDR2 YNNKEL (reference sequence). The CDR3 DNA follows: TGTGCCAGCAGCCAACTAGACGCAAGCTCCTACAATGAGCAGTTCTTC. It is translated as CASSQLDASSYNEQFF.

The rearrangement uses TRBV7-9 and TRBJ2-1; 7 bases agree with TRBD2. This CDR3 has 14 amino acids. V was clipped by 0 bases and J by 5 bases; unmatched bases: 1. Germline CDR1 and CDR2: SEHNR and FQNEAQ (reference sequence). The CDR3 sequence is CASSLAGTNNEQFF. The DNA for the CDR3 is TGTGCCAGCAGCTTAGCCGGGACTAACAATGAGCAGTTCTTC.

The gene calls are TRBV7-9 and TRBJ2-7; 7 bases agree with TRBD1. The CDR3 is 14 residues long. Germline CDR1 reads SEHNR; CDR2 reads FQNEAQ (reference sequence). After removal of 2 bases from V and 2 bases from J, the junction contained 3 bases not matched to a gene. CDR3 in amino acids: CASSLPGQPYEQYF. Here the CDR3 DNA reads TGTGCCAGCAGCTTACCGGGACAGCCCTACGAGCAGTACTTC.

The chain employs TRBV24-1 and TRBJ1-3; no reliable D call. Germline loops: CDR1 KGHDR, CDR2 SFDVKD. The V end lost 0 bases, the J end lost 3 bases, and 5 bases lay between the germline ends. The CDR3 spans 14 residues. CDR3 loop: CATSDLRDGNTIYF. DNA for the CDR3: TGTGCCACCAGTGATTTGCGGGATGGAAACACCATATATTTT.

The CDR3 sequence: CASSLGQAFNEQFF. CDR3 bases: TGTGCCAGCAGTTTAGGACAGGCGTTTAATGAGCAGTTCTTC. The chain is built from TRBV28 and TRBJ2-1; 7 bases line up with TRBD1. CDR1 and CDR2 from the germline V gene are MDHEN and SYDVKM. V shed 2 bases, J shed 7 bases, and the junction held 5 bases outside the gene matches. This CDR3 is 14 amino acids long.

This clone has only one observation. The chain's CDR3 is CASSSDSNSNQPQHF. The CDR3 DNA sequence: TGTGCCAGCAGTTCCGACAGTAATAGCAATCAGCCCCAGCATTTT. The chain carries TRBV28 and TRBJ1-5, with a possible D match to TRBD1 (5 bases). CDR1 and CDR2 from the germline V gene are MDHEN and SYDVKM. This CDR3 contains 15 residues. V lost 4 bases to trimming and J lost 0 bases, with 10 bases between them. The full variable domain, its missing parts supplied by reference TRBV28 and TRBJ1-5, is DVKVTQSSRYLVKRTGEKVFLECVQDMDHENMFWYRQDPGLGLRLIYFSYDVKMKEKGDIPEGYSVSREKKERFSLILESASTNQTSMYLCASSSDSNSNQPQHFGDGTRLSIL.

The V gene is TRBV5-1, the J gene TRBJ1-4, with a weak D call TRBD1 (5 bases). Germline V gives CDR1 SGHRS, CDR2 YFSETQ. This CDR3 comprises 15 residues. V lost 5 bases and J 4 bases, leaving 15 bases between the germline ends. The CDR3 bases are TGCGCCAGCAGGACGGGGGAGAGAAATAATGAAAAACTGTTTTTT. This sequence encodes CASRTGERNNEKLFF.

CDR3 protein: CASSPVVLFDTDTQYF. The CDR3 DNA is TGTGCCAGCAGCCCCGTAGTTCTCTTTGACACAGATACGCAGTATTTT. This chain connects TRBV28 to TRBJ2-3; D unclear. V lost 6 bases and J 2 bases, leaving 18 bases between the germline ends. There are 16 residues in the CDR3. Germline CDR1 MDHEN, CDR2 SYDVKM.

This chain uses TRBV7-9 with TRBJ2-3; no clear D. Trimming stripped 5 bases from V and 0 bases from J, with 21 bases between. Germline V lookup: CDR1 SEHNR, CDR2 FQNEAQ (reference sequence). The CDR3 covers 18 residues. For the CDR3, the DNA is TGTGCCAGCAGCCCGCTTAAACTTGCACTTCAAAGCACAGATACGCAGTATTTT. Protein product: CASSPLKLALQSTDTQYF. Complete variable domain (other parts from reference TRBV7-9 and TRBJ2-3): DTGVSQNPRHKITKRGQNVTFRCDPISEHNRLYWYRQTLGQGPEFLTYFQNEAQLEKSRLLSDRFSAERPKGSFSTLEIQRTEQGDSAMYLCASSPLKLALQSTDTQYFGPGTRLTVL.

The chain employs TRBV19 and TRBJ1-4; possibly TRBD1 for D (6 bases). The V gene's germline CDR1 is LNHDA and CDR2 SQIVND (reference sequence). With 5 bases removed from V and 0 bases from J, the gap between germline ends came to 10 bases. This CDR3 spans 15 amino acids. The CDR3, as DNA: TGTGCCAGTAGTGCACAGGGATCAACTAATGAAAAACTGTTTTTT. Its protein product is CASSAQGSTNEKLFF.

A few counts support this clone. This chain links TRBV27 with TRBJ1-5, with D uncertain. The germline CDR1 and CDR2 sequences are MNHEY and SMNVEV (reference sequence). This CDR3 contains 13 residues. V lost 3 bases to trimming and J lost 4 bases, with 7 bases between them. The CDR3 DNA sequence: TGTGCCAGCAGTTTTGGGAGAAATCAGCCCCAGCATTTT. It specifies CASSFGRNQPQHF.